The source of this T cell receptor beta chain is a study of T cell repertoires in cytomegalovirus infection. Study-wide context: The study used recently identified HLA-C-restricted and well-studied HLA-B-restricted CMV epitopes. CMV infection plus the matching HLA type was flagged by public TCR beta signatures.

TCRdb reprocessed the reads with MiXCR, giving one entry per CDR3 protein. Among under 850,000 distinct CDR3 sequences listed, around 35% were seen once. V lost 7 bases and J lost 0, with 9 bases in between. CDR1 SNHLY and CDR2 FYNNEI come from the germline V gene. The CDR3 has 13 residues. Only a few counts were recorded for this clonotype. Its antigen remains unknown. Study-wide results and caveats: The cumulative frequency of public TCR beta families identified carriers of CMV plus the relevant HLA.

The rearrangement joins TRBV2 to TRBJ1-1, with D uncertain. The clonotype comes from a human donor in good health (CMV status not recorded). Some clones in this sample may be carry-over from other donors' samples. Sequenced material: cultured PBMCs, taken from culture after CMV antigen stimulation. CDR3 amino acids: CASKRLVNTEAFF. Here the CDR3 DNA reads TGTGCCAGCAAGAGACTCGTGAACACTGAAGCTTTCTTT.